Listed here are 13 T cell receptor beta chains from one sample, sequenced in a study of blood T cells in healthy people across ages. Through a sample-barcoded 5' primer and a J-beta primer mix, a second PCR was run for about 6 to 11 cycles. TCRdb itself ran the 5' RACE reads through MiXCR, one entry per CDR3 protein. The data hold some 1.5 million distinct CDR3 sequences, with 42% observed a single time. Sequences were obtained from blood. These receptor sequences come from a woman under 30 in good health.

This clonotype was picked up many times. The chain couples TRBV7-8 to TRBJ2-5; 12 nucleotides align to TRBD2. Germline assignment: CDR1 SGHVS and CDR2 FQNEAQ. The ends lost 2 bases at V and 4 bases at J; junction bases unmatched: 2. This CDR3 has 15 amino acids. The CDR3 DNA is TGTGCCAGCAGCTTACTAGCGGGGGGGTCAGAGACCCAGTACTTC. The encoded protein is CASSLLAGGSETQYF.

The V and J genes are TRBV11-2 and TRBJ2-4, with TRBD2 as a possible D gene (5 bases). The better agreement between TRBJ2-7 and the DNA end casts doubt on the J call. The germline gives CDR1 SGHAT, CDR2 FQNNGV. This CDR3 contains 15 residues. Written as DNA, the CDR3 is TGTGCCAGCAGCACTAGGATCAGTCTACGGCACGAGCAGTACTTC. Amino acid sequence: CASSTRISLRHEQYF.

This clonotype was detected only a few times. This chain links TRBV20-1 with TRBJ1-4; a possible D gene is TRBD1 (6 bases). Germline lookup yields CDR1 DFQATT and CDR2 SNEGSKA (reference sequence). CDR3 length: 15 residues. The V gene lost 1 base and the J gene lost 8 bases, with 17 bases spanning the gap. The CDR3 sequence: CSARGGPLSGEKLFF. CDR3 sequence (DNA): TGCAGTGCTAGAGGGGGGCCCTTAAGTGGGGAAAAACTGTTTTTT.

This clonotype appeared a few times. The genes are TRBV4-1 and TRBJ2-7; TRBD1 is a possible D gene (5 bases). Per the germline V gene, CDR1 is MGHRA and CDR2 is YSYEKL. Trimming cost V 4 bases and J 0 bases, with 13 bases left between them. There are 15 residues in the CDR3. CDR3 sequence: CASSPRQTSSYEQYF. Written as DNA, the CDR3 is TGCGCCAGCAGCCCGCGACAGACGAGCTCCTACGAGCAGTACTTC.

The J gene is TRBJ2-1, the V gene TRBV7-2, with TRBD1 identical over 11 bases. Trimming cost V 4 bases and J 9 bases; bases outside gene matches: 5. The CDR3 spans 14 residues. Germline V gene data show CDR1 as SGHTA and CDR2 as FQGNSA. DNA of the CDR3: TGTGCCAGCAGCTCAGGGACAGGGGGAAGTGAGCAGTTCTTC. It yields the protein CASSSGTGGSEQFF.

This clonotype was observed many times. The rearrangement uses TRBV6-5 and TRBJ2-3; D call uncertain. The CDR3 sequence is 14 residues long. In germline, CDR1 is MNHEY, CDR2 SVGAGI. The germline V and J ends were trimmed by 7 bases and 2 bases, with 13 bases remaining between them. In nucleotides, the CDR3 is TGTGCCAGCAAGCCTGGGGTCCTCACAGATACGCAGTATTTT. The encoded protein is CASKPGVLTDTQYF.

The rearrangement links TRBV20-1 to TRBJ2-7; 8 bases fit TRBD2. Unmatched junction bases numbered 8, after V lost 1 base and J lost 0 bases. Per germline, CDR1 DFQATT and CDR2 SNEGSKA (reference sequence). There are 16 residues in the CDR3. The DNA for the CDR3 is TGCAGTGCTAGAGGGAGTAGCGGGGCCCTCTCCTACGAGCAGTACTTC. Translation: CSARGSSGALSYEQYF.

A few counts support this clonotype. This sequence joins TRBV6-6 and TRBJ1-4; the match to TRBD1 covers 7 bases. V dropped 2 bases and J dropped 5; count of bases not matched to a gene: 8. The CDR3 loop spans 16 amino acids. Germline CDR1 reads MNHNY; CDR2 reads SVGAGI (reference sequence). CDR3 in DNA: TGTGCCAGCAGTTACCCTAGACAGGGACTAAATGAAAAACTGTTTTTT. Its protein is CASSYPRQGLNEKLFF.

The CDR3 sequence: CASSASGQDQPQHF. CDR3 bases: TGTGCCAGCAGTGCCTCGGGTCAGGATCAGCCCCAGCATTTT. This sequence joins TRBV6-1 and TRBJ1-5, with D uncertain. The CDR3 length is 14 residues. V was shortened by 4 bases and J by 5 bases, with 12 bases between the two germline ends. CDR1 is MNHNS, CDR2 SASEGT, per germline.

Details on this clonotype: At one boundary the junction diverges from the germline segment, which might be a read error. J is TRBJ2-7 and V is TRBV7-7; D not certain. The CDR3 is made up of 10 amino acids. CDR1 SSHAT and CDR2 FNYEAQ come from the germline V gene (reference sequence). The CDR3 DNA follows: TGTGCTAGCAGTTGCTACGAGCAGTACTTC. Protein sequence: CASSCYEQYF.

This clonotype was counted a few times. The rearrangement joins TRBV27 to TRBJ2-4, with 9 bases fitting TRBD2. The J call may be faulty, since TRBJ2-7 better matches the DNA end. Germline loops: CDR1 MNHEY, CDR2 SMNVEV (reference sequence). The CDR3 is 16 amino acids. DNA of the CDR3: TGTGCCAGCAGTTCCTTAGCGGGAGACGCTCTGTACGAGCAGTACTTC. This translates into CASSSLAGDALYEQYF.

The sample holds a few counts of this clonotype. The chain links TRBV14 to TRBJ2-3, with 7 bases fitting TRBD1. Germline CDR1 is SGHDN and CDR2 is FVKESK. V was pared by 3 bases and J by 2 bases, with 5 bases of the junction left unmatched. This CDR3 is built from 15 residues. The CDR3 nucleotides read TGTGCCAGCAGCCAGATGGGACAGACCACAGATACGCAGTATTTT. Encoded protein: CASSQMGQTTDTQYF.

This clonotype was detected only a few times. The gene calls are TRBV7-9 and TRBJ2-1; TRBD2 agrees at 9 bases. CDR1 SEHNR and CDR2 FQNEAQ come from the germline V gene (reference sequence). J was trimmed by 7 bases and V by 4 bases; bases with no gene match: 11. The CDR3 runs 16 residues. CDR3 region: CASSSSLAGKGNEQFF. The CDR3 nucleotides read TGTGCCAGCAGCTCTTCTCTAGCGGGAAAAGGTAATGAGCAGTTCTTC.